This TCR beta chain was captured in a study of blood T cell repertoires in COVID-19. The germline V gene encodes CDR1 WNHNN and CDR2 SYGVQD (reference sequence). This CDR3 is 15 amino acids long. The ends lost 4 bases at V and 4 bases at J; junction bases unmatched: 10. The protocol was immunoSEQ multiplex PCR, while the TCRdb copy is restricted to in-frame clones and leaves out a portion. The data contain about 250,000 clones, roughly 82% of them singletons. This clone turned up a few times. This chain uses TRBV10-1 with TRBJ2-7, with 7 positions matching TRBD1. The source material was peripheral blood. This receptor was identified in a woman at least 80 years old with active or convalescent COVID-19. CDR3 region: CASSAGDRAEYEQYF. DNA for the CDR3: TGCGCCAGCAGTGCCGGCGACAGGGCGGAATACGAGCAGTACTTC.